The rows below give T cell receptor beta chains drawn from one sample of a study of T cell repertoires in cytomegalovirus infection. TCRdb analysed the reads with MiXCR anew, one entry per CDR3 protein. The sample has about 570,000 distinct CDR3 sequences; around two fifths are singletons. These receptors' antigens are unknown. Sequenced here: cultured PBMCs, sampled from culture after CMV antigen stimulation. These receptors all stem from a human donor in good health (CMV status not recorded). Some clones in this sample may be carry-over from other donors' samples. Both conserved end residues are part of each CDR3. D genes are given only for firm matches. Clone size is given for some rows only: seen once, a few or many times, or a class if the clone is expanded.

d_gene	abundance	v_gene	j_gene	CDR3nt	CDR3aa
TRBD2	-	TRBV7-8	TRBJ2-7	TGTGCCAGCAGCTTAGACTCCGGACTAGCGGGGGGTGGGTCGCAAGAGCAGTACTTC	CASSLDSGLAGGGSQEQYF
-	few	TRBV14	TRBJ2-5	TGTGCCAGCAGCCACGCGAACAGCCTGGGGGAGACCCAGTACTTC	CASSHANSLGETQYF
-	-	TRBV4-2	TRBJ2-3	TGTGCCAGCAGCCAAGGAGATGTCGGGGGCCGCACAGATACGCAGTATTTT	CASSQGDVGGRTDTQYF
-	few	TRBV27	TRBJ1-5	TGTGCCAGCAGTTCCGGGACACCCACGGGCAATCAGCCCCAGCATTTT	CASSSGTPTGNQPQHF
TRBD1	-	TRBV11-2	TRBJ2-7	TGTGCCAGCAGCTTAACCCGGGGACAGGTGTCCTACGAGCAGTACTTC	CASSLTRGQVSYEQYF
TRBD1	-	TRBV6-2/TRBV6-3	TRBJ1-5	TGTGCCGGCGCGCGAACAGGGGTAGGTAGCAATCAGCCCCAGCATTTT	CAGARTGVGSNQPQHF
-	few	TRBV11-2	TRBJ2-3	TGTGCCAGCAGCCCCCGTCTAGGTAGCACAGATACGCAGTATTTT	CASSPRLGSTDTQYF
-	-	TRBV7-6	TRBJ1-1	TGTGCCAGCAGCTTAGATGGGGGGTTAAACACTGAAGCTTTCTTT	CASSLDGGLNTEAFF
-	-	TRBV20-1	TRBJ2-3	TGCAGTGCTAGTCTAGCGAGCACAGATACGCAGTATTTT	CSASLASTDTQYF
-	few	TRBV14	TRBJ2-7	TGTGCCAGCAGCCATAGACTCCGGGACATTCCGATGCGGCAGTACTTC	CASSHRLRDIPMRQYF
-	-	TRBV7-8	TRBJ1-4	TGTGCCAGCAGCTCACCCCTGGGGGTAACTAATGAAAAACTGTTTTTT	CASSSPLGVTNEKLFF
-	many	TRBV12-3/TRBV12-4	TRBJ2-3	TGTGCCAGCAGCTTAGGTAGCACAGATACGCAGTATTTT	CASSLGSTDTQYF
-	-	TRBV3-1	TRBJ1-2	TGTGCCAGCAGCGACACGGGGAGCGGCTACACCTTC	CASSDTGSGYTF
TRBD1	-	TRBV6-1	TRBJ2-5	TGTGCCAGCAGTGAACCGGAGGACAGGGGGCGAAGGCAAGAGACCCAGTACTTC	CASSEPEDRGRRQETQYF
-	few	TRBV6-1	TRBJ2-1	TGTGCCAGCAGTAAAGGTGGGGCCCAGGATGAGCAGTTCTTC	CASSKGGAQDEQFF
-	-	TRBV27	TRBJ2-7	TGTGCCAGCGCGTACCGGGACAACTCCTACGAGCAGTACTTC	CASAYRDNSYEQYF
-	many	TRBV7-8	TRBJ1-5	TGTGCCAGCAGCGCACAGGGTGGGCAGCCCCAGCATTTT	CASSAQGGQPQHF
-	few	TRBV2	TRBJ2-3	TGTGCCAGCAGTGAAGCGGCAGTAAGCACAGATACGCAGTATTTT	CASSEAAVSTDTQYF
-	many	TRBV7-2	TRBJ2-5	TGTGCCAGCAGTAGGGGGAACCAAGAGACCCAGTACTTC	CASSRGNQETQYF
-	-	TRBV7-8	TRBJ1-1	TGTGCCAGCAGCCCGACCCCAGCTTTCTTT	CASSPTPAFF
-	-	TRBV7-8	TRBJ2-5	TGTGCCAGCAGCGAAGGCCTGCGGGAGACCCAGTACTTC	CASSEGLRETQYF
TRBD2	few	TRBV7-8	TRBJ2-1	TGTGCCAGCAGCCTCCGGGAGGTTGGACTTACCAATGAGCAGTTCTTC	CASSLREVGLTNEQFF
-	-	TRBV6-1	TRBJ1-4	TGTGCCAGCAGAAGGGGGTCAACTAATGAAAAACTGTTTTTT	CASRRGSTNEKLFF
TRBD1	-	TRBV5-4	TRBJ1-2	TGTGCCAGCAGCTCCCGGGACAGCCAAGGATTTTATGGCTACACCTTC	CASSSRDSQGFYGYTF
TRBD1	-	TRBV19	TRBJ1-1	TGTGCCAGTATCTCAACTACAGGGGCCTACGGTGTTGCTTTCTTT	CASISTTGAYGVAFF
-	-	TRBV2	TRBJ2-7	TGTGCCAGCAGAGAAAACCAGAACTCCTACGAGCAGTACTTC	CASRENQNSYEQYF